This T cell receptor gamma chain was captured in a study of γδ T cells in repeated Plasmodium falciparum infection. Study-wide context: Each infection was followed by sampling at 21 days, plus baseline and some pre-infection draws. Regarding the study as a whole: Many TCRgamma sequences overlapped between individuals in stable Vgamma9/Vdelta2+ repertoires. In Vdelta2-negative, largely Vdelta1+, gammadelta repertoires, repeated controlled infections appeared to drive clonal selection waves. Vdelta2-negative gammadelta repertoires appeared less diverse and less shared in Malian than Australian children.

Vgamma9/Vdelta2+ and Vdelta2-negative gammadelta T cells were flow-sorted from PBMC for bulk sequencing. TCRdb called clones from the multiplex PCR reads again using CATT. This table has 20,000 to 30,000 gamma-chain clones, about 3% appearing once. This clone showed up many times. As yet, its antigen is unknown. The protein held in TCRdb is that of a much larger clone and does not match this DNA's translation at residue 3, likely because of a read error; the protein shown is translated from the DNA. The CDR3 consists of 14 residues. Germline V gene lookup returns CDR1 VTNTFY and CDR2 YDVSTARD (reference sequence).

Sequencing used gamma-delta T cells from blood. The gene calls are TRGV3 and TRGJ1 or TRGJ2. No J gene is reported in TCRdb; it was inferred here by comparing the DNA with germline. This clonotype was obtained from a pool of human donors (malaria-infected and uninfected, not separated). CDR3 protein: CASWDRLGLYKKLF. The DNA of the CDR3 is TGTGCCTCCTGGGACAGGCTGGGGCTTTATAAGAAACTCTTT.